These 29 T cell receptor beta chains originate from one sample sequenced in a study of graft-versus-host responses after intestinal transplantation. This table comes from immunoSEQ multiplex PCR, and its TCRdb copy is limited to in-frame clones, with some not included. The data show fewer than 90,000 clones, 94% seen once. Antigens of these TCRs are unknown. The sample consisted of unstimulated CD4+ T cells sorted from spleen or lymph node cells, taken before transplant. All receptors derive from a human donor who was the organ donor for an intestinal transplant.

CDR3 in DNA: TGCGCCAGCAGCTCCATTTTACAGGGTCCCGAAAACTATGGCTACACCTTC. It specifies CASSSILQGPENYGYTF. The V gene is TRBV5-1, the J gene TRBJ1-2; the D gene is possibly TRBD1 (6 bases). The length of the CDR3 is 17 residues. Deletions cut 3 bases from V and 2 bases from J, with 20 bases between. Germline-derived CDR1 and CDR2 are SGHRS and YFSETQ. Together with reference TRBV5-1 and TRBJ1-2, the CDR3 gives the full variable domain: KAGVTQTPRYLIKTRGQQVTLSCSPISGHRSVSWYQQTPGQGLQFLFEYFSETQRNKGNFPGRFSGRQFSNSRSEMNVSTLELGDSALYLCASSSILQGPENYGYTFGSGTRLTVV.

This clone came up once. The CDR3 spells CASSAPRGNTGELFF. CDR3 in DNA: TGTGCCAGCTCAGCCCCGAGGGGGAACACCGGGGAGCTGTTTTTT. The V and J genes are TRBV18 and TRBJ2-2; D may match TRBD1 or TRBD2 (5 bases each). V lost 5 bases and J 1 base, leaving 11 bases between the germline ends. The CDR3 is 15 residues long. The germline V gene has CDR1 KGHSH and CDR2 LQKENI. Drawing the rest from reference TRBV18 and TRBJ2-2, the complete variable domain is NAGVMQNPRHLVRRRGQEARLRCSPMKGHSHVYWYRQLPEEGLKFMVYLQKENIIDESGMPKERFSAEFPKEGPSILRIQQVVRGDSAAYFCASSAPRGNTGELFFGEGSRLTVL.

This sequence joins TRBV4-2 and TRBJ2-5; D not resolved. The length of the CDR3 is 13 residues. The germline V gene has CDR1 LGHNA and CDR2 YNFKEQ. V lost 0 bases and J 5 bases, leaving 7 bases between the germline ends. CDR3 protein: CASSQETWETQYF. Written as DNA, the CDR3 is TGTGCCAGCAGCCAAGAGACATGGGAGACCCAGTACTTC.

The chain has TRBV4-3 and TRBJ2-3; 7 positions agree with TRBD1. J was trimmed by 6 bases and V by 1 base; bases with no gene match: 7. In germline, CDR1 is LGHNA, CDR2 YSLEER. The CDR3 loop spans 15 amino acids. In nucleotides, the CDR3 is TGCGCCAGCAGCCAAGTAGGGGGCGCAGAGGATACGCAGTATTTT. As protein: CASSQVGGAEDTQYF.

This chain connects TRBV30 to TRBJ2-1; the match to TRBD2 covers 11 bases. The CDR3 length is 16 residues. Unmatched junction bases numbered 13, after V lost 5 bases and J lost 7 bases. The V gene's germline CDR1 is GTSNPN and CDR2 SVGIG (reference sequence). As DNA, the CDR3 is TGTGCCTGGGGTCAGGCTAGCGGGGGGCCTGGAAATGAGCAGTTCTTC. Residues: CAWGQASGGPGNEQFF.

The chain employs TRBV28 and TRBJ1-1; D remains ambiguous. Germline V gene sequence: CDR1 MDHEN, CDR2 SYDVKM. CDR3 length equals 14 residues. Trimming pared 3 bases from V and 3 bases from J, leaving 11 bases between. The CDR3 DNA reads TGTGCCAGCAGTTTTCTAGGGTCATACACTGAAGCTTTCTTT. It yields the protein CASSFLGSYTEAFF.

The V call is TRBV5-1, the J call TRBJ1-3; D gene ambiguous. In germline, CDR1 is SGHRS, CDR2 YFSETQ. V was cut by 0 bases and J by 0 bases, with 7 bases left in between. This CDR3 is 15 amino acids long. CDR3 bases: TGCGCCAGCAGCTTGGACAGTATCTCTGGAAACACCATATATTTT. Residues: CASSLDSISGNTIYF.

As regards this clone: Without the conserved terminal phenylalanine or tryptophan, this CDR3 likely stems from a read error. Because the CDR3's place on the DNA is in doubt, the DNA is left out and the CDR3 is given as listed by TCRdb. CDR3 loop: CASSESDSGGV. The chain carries TRBV6-1 and TRBJ1-6. The CDR3 has 11 amino acids, counting both end residues. Germline CDR1 and CDR2: MNHNS and SASEGT.

The chain couples TRBV6-5 to TRBJ1-1; TRBD1 matches at 8 bases. The CDR3 runs 14 residues. The V gene's germline CDR1 is MNHEY and CDR2 SVGAGI. The V and J ends lost 6 bases and 1 base, in that order; junction bases with no gene match: 4. This CDR3 reads CASRGQAANTEAFF. CDR3 in DNA: TGTGCCAGCAGGGGACAGGCCGCGAACACTGAAGCTTTCTTT.

CDR3 amino acids: CASSLEPLVGTQYF. In DNA, the CDR3 is TGTGCCAGCAGCTTAGAGCCGCTAGTCGGCACGCAGTATTTT. This chain links TRBV11-1 with TRBJ2-3; D is ambiguous. Looked up from germline, CDR1 is SGHAT and CDR2 is FQDESV (reference sequence). The CDR3 length is 14 residues. The V gene lost 1 base and the J gene lost 9 bases, with 14 bases spanning the gap.

The chain has TRBV2 and TRBJ2-2; D possibly corresponds to TRBD2 (5 bases). V was cut by 8 bases and J by 6 bases, with 10 bases left in between. The V gene's germline CDR1 is SNHLY and CDR2 FYNNEI. The CDR3 length is 12 residues. Written as DNA, the CDR3 is TGTGCCAGCTCCGCGGGCGCCGGGGAGCTGTTTTTT. Amino acid sequence: CASSAGAGELFF. Based on the CDR3 plus reference TRBV2 and TRBJ2-2, the full variable domain is EPEVTQTPSHQVTQMGQEVILRCVPISNHLYFYWYRQILGQKVEFLVSFYNNEISEKSEIFDDQFSVERPDGSNFTLKIRSTKLEDSAMYFCASSAGAGELFFGEGSRLTVL.

The V gene is TRBV19, the J gene TRBJ2-3, with 14 bases lining up with TRBD2. CDR3 length: 18 amino acids. Germline CDR1 and CDR2: LNHDA and SQIVND (reference sequence). V lost 4 bases and J lost 5; bases outside the gene matches: 11. The CDR3 sequence: CASSTHTTSGGALDTQYF. The CDR3 DNA reads TGTGCCAGTAGTACCCATACGACTAGCGGGGGGGCCTTAGATACGCAGTATTTT.

The chain uses TRBV9 and TRBJ2-5, with 9 bases fitting TRBD1. The CDR3 sequence is 17 residues long. Germline values: CDR1 SGDLS, CDR2 YYNGEE. The ends lost 0 bases at V and 4 bases at J; junction bases unmatched: 10. CDR3 protein: CASSVGTGELVGETQYF. CDR3 in DNA: TGTGCCAGCAGCGTAGGGACAGGGGAGTTGGTGGGAGAGACCCAGTACTTC.

V and J are TRBV5-1 and TRBJ2-6; no reliable D call. The CDR3 is 17 amino acids. V lost 0 bases to trimming and J lost 1 base, with 11 bases between them. The germline gives CDR1 SGHRS, CDR2 YFSETQ. The CDR3 here is CASSLEGSRSGANVLTF. CDR3 bases: TGCGCCAGCAGCTTGGAAGGATCCAGGTCTGGGGCCAACGTCCTGACTTTC.

This chain connects TRBV27 to TRBJ1-5; D gene uncertain. Trimming left V 3 bases short and J 0 bases short, with 18 bases between. CDR1 is MNHEY and CDR2 is SMNVEV in the germline V gene (reference sequence). CDR3 size: 18 residues. CDR3 sequence: CASSFPQEKTYSNQPQHF. The CDR3 DNA is TGTGCCAGCAGTTTCCCCCAGGAGAAAACCTATAGCAATCAGCCCCAGCATTTT.

The chain joins TRBV20-1 to TRBJ2-7; no reliable D call. V was clipped by 1 base and J by 6 bases, with 7 bases between them. Germline assignment: CDR1 DFQATT and CDR2 SNEGSKA (reference sequence). The CDR3 totals 11 residues. This chain's CDR3 is CSARVVSEQYF. DNA of the CDR3: TGCAGTGCTAGAGTTGTTTCCGAGCAGTACTTC.

The rearrangement uses TRBV6-4 and TRBJ2-3; possible D gene TRBD1, 6 bases. Germline values: CDR1 MRHNA, CDR2 SNTAGT. This CDR3 has 13 amino acids. V lost 2 bases and J lost 11, with 14 bases in between. CDR3 amino acids: CASSDQGFGLQYF. The DNA of the CDR3 is TGTGCCAGCAGTGACCAGGGGTTTGGTTTGCAGTATTTT.

This chain links TRBV10-3 with TRBJ1-1; 8 nucleotides line up with TRBD1. Losses at the gene ends were 2 bases for V and 5 bases for J; bases not matched to a gene: 10. The CDR3 extends over 16 amino acids. The V gene's germline CDR1 is ENHRY and CDR2 SYGVKD. The CDR3 DNA is TGTGCCATCAGTGAGGGTCTTAGAACAGGGGGGACTGAAGCTTTCTTT. Protein: CAISEGLRTGGTEAFF.

This clone has only one observation. The chain's CDR3 is CASSPRGQTLNEKLFF. CDR3 sequence (DNA): TGTGCCAGCTCACCACGGGGACAGACGTTAAATGAAAAACTGTTTTTT. The chain has TRBV18 and TRBJ1-4, with 7 bases lining up with TRBD1. CDR1 and CDR2 from the germline V gene are KGHSH and LQKENI. The CDR3 spans 16 residues. V lost 1 base and J lost 5; bases outside the gene matches: 7.

V usage is TRBV19 and J usage is TRBJ2-3; D is perhaps TRBD1 or TRBD2 (5 bases each). The length of the CDR3 is 14 residues. V shed 4 bases and J shed 0 bases, with 8 bases lying between them. Germline loops: CDR1 LNHDA, CDR2 SQIVND (reference sequence). The CDR3 DNA sequence: TGTGCCAGTAGTACGTGGGGGAGCACAGATACGCAGTATTTT. This translates into CASSTWGSTDTQYF. The whole variable domain, filled in from reference TRBV19 and TRBJ2-3, reads DGGITQSPKYLFRKEGQNVTLSCEQNLNHDAMYWYRQDPGQGLRLIYYSQIVNDFQKGDIAEGYSVSREKKESFPLTVTSAQKNPTAFYLCASSTWGSTDTQYFGPGTRLTVL.

The chain joins TRBV19 to TRBJ2-7; tentatively, D is TRBD2 (5 bases). Trimming pared 3 bases from V and 4 bases from J, leaving 13 bases between. Germline V gene data show CDR1 as LNHDA and CDR2 as SQIVND (reference sequence). CDR3 length equals 14 residues. Here the CDR3 DNA reads TGTGCCAGTAGTATGGGAGCGTTCCTATACGAGCAGTACTTC. Translation gives CASSMGAFLYEQYF.

The gene calls are TRBV28 and TRBJ2-3; D call uncertain. This CDR3 spans 10 amino acids. Germline V CDR1 and CDR2: MDHEN, SYDVKM. Trimming pared 10 bases from V and 5 bases from J, leaving 7 bases between. The CDR3 is CATLKDTQYF. The CDR3, as DNA: TGTGCCACCCTAAAAGATACGCAGTATTTT.

In its sample, this clone was seen once. The chain links TRBV20-1 to TRBJ1-2; the D is unclear. The length of the CDR3 is 10 residues. V gave up 4 bases and J gave up 1 base, with 1 base separating them. The germline V gene encodes CDR1 DFQATT and CDR2 SNEGSKA (reference sequence). For the CDR3, the DNA is TGCAGTGCTATTAACTATGGCTACACCTTC. Residues: CSAINYGYTF.

The rearrangement joins TRBV7-6 to TRBJ2-7; no clear D. The CDR3 is 13 amino acids. Trimming pared 1 base from V and 3 bases from J, leaving 7 bases between. Germline V gene lookup returns CDR1 SGHVS and CDR2 FNYEAQ. The CDR3 reads CASSLGAYYEQYF. CDR3 sequence (DNA): TGTGCCAGCAGCTTAGGGGCATACTACGAGCAGTACTTC.

J is TRBJ2-1 and V is TRBV4-1; the D gene is possibly TRBD2 (5 bases). V was clipped by 3 bases and J by 5 bases, with 11 bases between them. This CDR3 is 14 amino acids long. Germline values: CDR1 MGHRA, CDR2 YSYEKL. The CDR3 DNA reads TGCGCCAGCAGCCACCCGGGAAACAACAATGAGCAGTTCTTC. This codes for CASSHPGNNNEQFF.

The V and J genes are TRBV2 and TRBJ2-1; D unclear. In germline, CDR1 is SNHLY, CDR2 FYNNEI. The CDR3 consists of 15 residues. The V end was cut by 0 bases, the J end by 3 bases, with 9 bases between. DNA of the CDR3: TGTGCCAGCAGTGAAGCAGGGTTCGGCTACAATGAGCAGTTCTTC. It encodes CASSEAGFGYNEQFF.

This chain uses TRBV7-9 with TRBJ1-2; no clear D. Deletions cut 4 bases from V and 2 bases from J, with 17 bases between. The CDR3 covers 16 residues. The germline V gene encodes CDR1 SEHNR and CDR2 FQNEAQ (reference sequence). The CDR3 loop reads CASSSVSYVTNYGYTF. Written as DNA, the CDR3 is TGTGCCAGCAGCTCTGTGAGCTATGTGACGAACTATGGCTACACCTTC.

This clone was seen a single time. This sample includes further DNA sequences coding for the same CDR3. The chain combines TRBV15 with TRBJ1-3; D is perhaps TRBD1 (5 bases). Trimming removed 3 bases from V and 4 bases from J, with 16 bases in between. CDR3 size: 16 residues. From germline, CDR1 is LNHNV and CDR2 YYDKDF (reference sequence). The CDR3 DNA reads TGTGCCACCAGCAGGGATGGGGCGGTGTCGGGAAACACCATATATTTT. The encoded protein is CATSRDGAVSGNTIYF.

This clone showed up just a few times. J is TRBJ2-7 and V is TRBV5-1; no definite D call. V was trimmed by 3 bases and J by 5 bases, leaving 15 bases between them. The CDR3 has 14 amino acids. The germline CDR1 and CDR2 sequences are SGHRS and YFSETQ. In DNA, the CDR3 is TGCGCCAGCAGCTCCCGGACCCAGATCGACGAGCAGTACTTC. As protein: CASSSRTQIDEQYF.